This T cell receptor beta chain was identified during a study of T cell responses to AZD1222 COVID-19 vaccine. Whole-study results and caveats: Baseline seropositivity characterized only a handful of AZD1222 recipients.

The CDR3 sequence is 11 residues long. Germline CDR1 is SGHNT and CDR2 is YYREEE (reference sequence). V lost 1 base and J lost 8, with 6 bases in between. In regard to this clone: Its antigen is not known.

Using immunoSEQ multiplex PCR, the repertoire was profiled, and TCRdb retains in-frame clones only, with some absent. The sample has about 120,000 clones, less than 95% seen once. J is TRBJ1-1 and V is TRBV5-4; D is uncertain. The specimen comprised peripheral blood, sampled on day 0 of AZD1222 vaccination. This receptor was identified in an adult in good health. The CDR3 reads CASSLSEEAFF. The CDR3 region has the DNA TGTGCCAGCAGCTTGTCAGAAGAAGCTTTCTTT. Supplemented by reference TRBV5-4 and TRBJ1-1, the full variable domain reads ETGVTQSPTHLIKTRGQQVTLRCSSQSGHNTVSWYQQALGQGPQFIFQYYREEENGRGNFPPRFSGLQFPNYSSELNVNALELDDSALYLCASSLSEEAFFGQGTRLTVV.